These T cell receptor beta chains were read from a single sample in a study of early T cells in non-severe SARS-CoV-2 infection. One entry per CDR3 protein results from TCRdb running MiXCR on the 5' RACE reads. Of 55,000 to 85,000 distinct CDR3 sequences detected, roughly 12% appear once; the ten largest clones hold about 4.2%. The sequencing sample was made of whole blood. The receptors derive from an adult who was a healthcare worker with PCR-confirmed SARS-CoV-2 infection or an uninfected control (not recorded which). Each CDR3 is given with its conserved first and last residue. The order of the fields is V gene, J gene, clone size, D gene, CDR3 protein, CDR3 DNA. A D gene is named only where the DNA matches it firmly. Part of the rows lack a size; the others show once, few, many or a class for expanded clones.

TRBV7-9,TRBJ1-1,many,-,CASSSWQGSEAFF,TGTGCCAGCAGCTCTTGGCAGGGGTCTGAAGCTTTCTTT
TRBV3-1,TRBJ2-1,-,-,CASSQSATVFF,TGTGCCAGCAGCCAATCCGCGACGGTGTTCTTC
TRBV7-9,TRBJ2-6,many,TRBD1,CASSLPGTGKHSGANVLTF,TGTGCCAGCAGCTTACCCGGGACAGGAAAACACTCTGGGGCCAACGTCCTGACTTTC
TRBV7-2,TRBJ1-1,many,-,CASSLRSGVYPNTEAFF,TGTGCCAGCAGCTTAAGATCAGGAGTTTACCCGAACACTGAAGCTTTCTTT
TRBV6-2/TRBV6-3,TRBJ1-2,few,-,CASSYAVPTGGYTF,TGTGCCAGCAGTTACGCTGTACCGACGGGTGGCTACACCTTC
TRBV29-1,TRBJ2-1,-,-,CSAGGTLVYNEQFF,TGCAGCGCCGGTGGGACATTGGTCTACAATGAGCAGTTCTTC
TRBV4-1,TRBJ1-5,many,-,CASSQGQRGNQPQHF,TGCGCCAGCAGCCAGGGTCAGCGGGGCAATCAGCCCCAGCATTTT
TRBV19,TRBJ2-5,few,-,CASSTRDPQETQYF,TGTGCCAGTAGTACTCGGGACCCCCAAGAGACCCAGTACTTC
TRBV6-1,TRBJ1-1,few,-,CASSEARMNTEAFF,TGTGCCAGCAGTGAAGCTAGGATGAACACTGAAGCTTTCTTT
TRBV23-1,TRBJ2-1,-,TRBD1,CASSHRDREEQFF,TGCGCCAGCAGTCATCGTGACAGGGAGGAGCAGTTCTTC
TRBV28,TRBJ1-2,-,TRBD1,CASSSPGTGSYGYTF,TGTGCCAGCAGTAGTCCCGGGACAGGGAGCTATGGCTACACCTTC
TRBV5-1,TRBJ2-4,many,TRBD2,CASSSNLAGEYVGIQYF,TGCGCCAGCAGCTCTAACCTAGCGGGAGAGTATGTCGGCATTCAGTACTTC
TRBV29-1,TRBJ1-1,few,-,CSVYTTETPEAFF,TGCAGCGTTTACACGACAGAGACCCCTGAAGCTTTCTTT
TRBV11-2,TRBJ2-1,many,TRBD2,CASSWTSGSGNEQFF,TGTGCCAGCAGTTGGACTAGCGGGAGCGGTAATGAGCAGTTCTTC
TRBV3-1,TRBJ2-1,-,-,CASSPRGFEQFF,TGTGCCAGCAGCCCGCGAGGGTTCGAGCAGTTCTTC
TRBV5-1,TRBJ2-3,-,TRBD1,CASSLAGTGSTDTQYF,TGCGCCAGCAGCTTAGCCGGGACAGGGAGCACAGATACGCAGTATTTT
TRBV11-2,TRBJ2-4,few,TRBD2,CASRSTSGGWTKNIQYF,TGTGCCAGCAGATCGACTAGCGGGGGATGGACCAAAAACATTCAGTACTTC
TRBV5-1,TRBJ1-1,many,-,CASSLAQTRTARLVF,TGCGCCAGCAGCTTGGCCCAAACTAGGACAGCCCGATTAGTCTTT
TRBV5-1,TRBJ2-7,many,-,CASSLGAVGSYEQYF,TGCGCCAGCAGCTTGGGGGCCGTAGGCTCCTACGAGCAGTACTTC
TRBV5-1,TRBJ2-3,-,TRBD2,CASSMLAGEGVRDTQYF,TGCGCCAGCAGCATGCTAGCGGGAGAGGGGGTGAGAGATACGCAGTATTTT
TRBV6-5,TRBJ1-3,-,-,CATQGAGNTIYF,TGTGCCACCCAGGGTGCTGGAAACACCATATATTTT
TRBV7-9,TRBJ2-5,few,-,CASSKPRARTQETQYF,TGTGCCAGCAGCAAGCCACGGGCCAGGACTCAAGAGACCCAGTACTTC
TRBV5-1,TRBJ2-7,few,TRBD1,CASFRLPGGNEQYF,TGCGCCAGCTTTCGTCTACCAGGGGGCAACGAGCAGTACTTC